The 6 T cell receptor beta chains listed next were all sequenced from one sample in a study of T cell responses to AZD1222 COVID-19 vaccine. Clones were read by immunoSEQ multiplex PCR, and TCRdb kept only the in-frame ones, dropping some. The repertoire holds about 110,000 clones, about 94% seen once, with 2% to 2.5% in the top ten. This specimen consisted of peripheral blood, obtained on day 0 of AZD1222 vaccination. These receptors all stem from an adult in good health.

The chain uses TRBV28 and TRBJ2-3; 8 bases align to TRBD1. The V segment lost 6 bases and the J segment 1 base; nucleotides outside the gene matches: 12. Germline CDR1 reads MDHEN; CDR2 reads SYDVKM. This CDR3 contains 17 residues. The CDR3 is CASSSLKTGAGTDTQYF. The CDR3 nucleotides read TGTGCCAGCAGCTCCCTCAAGACAGGGGCGGGCACAGATACGCAGTATTTT.

The chain carries TRBV5-6 and TRBJ1-2, with 11 nucleotides matching TRBD1. Germline V gene lookup returns CDR1 SGHDT and CDR2 YYEEEE. V lost 3 bases, J lost 2 bases, and 6 bases stayed unmatched. CDR3 length equals 16 residues. The CDR3 loop reads CASSSAGTGGNYGYTF. CDR3 coding DNA: TGTGCCAGCAGCTCGGCCGGGACAGGGGGGAACTATGGCTACACCTTC. Together with reference TRBV5-6 and TRBJ1-2, the CDR3 gives the full variable domain: DAGVTQSPTHLIKTRGQQVTLRCSPKSGHDTVSWYQQALGQGPQFIFQYYEEEERQRGNFPDRFSGHQFPNYSSELNVNALLLGDSALYLCASSSAGTGGNYGYTFGSGTRLTVV.

This clone was observed once. This chain joins TRBV6-5 and TRBJ1-1, with no clear D. The V gene's germline CDR1 is MNHEY and CDR2 SVGAGI. V lost 2 bases to trimming and J lost 1 base, with 8 bases between them. The CDR3 is 14 residues long. The CDR3 coding sequence is TGTGCCAGCAGTTACCTAGACGGGAACACTGAAGCTTTCTTT. Its protein is CASSYLDGNTEAFF.

This clone was seen just once. The chain is built from TRBV4-3 and TRBJ2-6; D ambiguous. This CDR3 comprises 16 residues. V lost 1 base and J 1 base, leaving 8 bases between the germline ends. Germline values: CDR1 LGHNA, CDR2 YSLEER. The CDR3 DNA sequence: TGCGCCAGCAGCCAAGGTTTGAGTTCTGGGGCCAACGTCCTGACTTTC. Translation: CASSQGLSSGANVLTF.

V gene TRBV5-8 combines with J gene TRBJ1-6; D is ambiguous. The CDR3 has 16 residues. Trimming left V 4 bases short and J 14 bases short, with 25 bases between. CDR1 and CDR2 (germline): SGHTS, YDEGEE. As DNA, the CDR3 is TGTGCCAGCAGCCACCGGGCCCCAAGTCCTTCATTCACCCTCCACTTT. It specifies CASSHRAPSPSFTLHF. The whole variable domain, remainder taken from reference TRBV5-8 and TRBJ1-6, is EAGVTQSPTHLIKTRGQQATLRCSPISGHTSVYWYQQALGLGLQFLLWYDEGEERNRGNFPPRFSGRQFPNYSSELNVNALELEDSALYLCASSHRAPSPSFTLHFGNGTRLTVT.

The chain recombines TRBV27 with TRBJ2-1; D may match TRBD1 or TRBD2 (5 bases each). V was pared by 8 bases and J by 0 bases, with 14 bases between. The CDR3 totals 15 residues. Germline V gene data show CDR1 as MNHEY and CDR2 as SMNVEV (reference sequence). The CDR3 bases are TGTGCCAGCGGTAGGACTGACAGCTCCTACAATGAGCAGTTCTTC. It codes for CASGRTDSSYNEQFF.